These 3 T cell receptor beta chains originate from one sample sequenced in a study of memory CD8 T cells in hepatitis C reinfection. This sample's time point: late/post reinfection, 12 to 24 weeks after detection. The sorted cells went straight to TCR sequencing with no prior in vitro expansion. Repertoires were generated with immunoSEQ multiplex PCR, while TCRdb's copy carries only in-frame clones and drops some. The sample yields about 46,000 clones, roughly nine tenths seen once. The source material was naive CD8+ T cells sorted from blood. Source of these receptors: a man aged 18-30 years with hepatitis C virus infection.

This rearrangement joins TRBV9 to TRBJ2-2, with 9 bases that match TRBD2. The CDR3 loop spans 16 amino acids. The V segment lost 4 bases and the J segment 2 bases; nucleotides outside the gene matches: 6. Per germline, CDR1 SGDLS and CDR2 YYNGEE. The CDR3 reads CASSPGTSTNTGELFF. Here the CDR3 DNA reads TGTGCCAGCAGCCCCGGGACTAGCACTAACACCGGGGAGCTGTTTTTT.

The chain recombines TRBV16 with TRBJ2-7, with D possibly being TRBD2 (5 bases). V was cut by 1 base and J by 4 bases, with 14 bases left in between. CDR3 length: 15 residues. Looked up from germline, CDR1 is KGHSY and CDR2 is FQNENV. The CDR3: CASSQWGSDPYEQYF. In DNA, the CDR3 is TGTGCCAGCAGCCAATGGGGTAGCGATCCATACGAGCAGTACTTC.

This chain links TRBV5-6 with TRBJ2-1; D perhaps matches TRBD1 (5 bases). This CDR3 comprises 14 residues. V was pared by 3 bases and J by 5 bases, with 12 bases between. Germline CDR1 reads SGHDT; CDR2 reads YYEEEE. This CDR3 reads CASSSGSFNNEQFF. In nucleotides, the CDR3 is TGTGCCAGCAGCTCAGGGTCCTTTAACAATGAGCAGTTCTTC.